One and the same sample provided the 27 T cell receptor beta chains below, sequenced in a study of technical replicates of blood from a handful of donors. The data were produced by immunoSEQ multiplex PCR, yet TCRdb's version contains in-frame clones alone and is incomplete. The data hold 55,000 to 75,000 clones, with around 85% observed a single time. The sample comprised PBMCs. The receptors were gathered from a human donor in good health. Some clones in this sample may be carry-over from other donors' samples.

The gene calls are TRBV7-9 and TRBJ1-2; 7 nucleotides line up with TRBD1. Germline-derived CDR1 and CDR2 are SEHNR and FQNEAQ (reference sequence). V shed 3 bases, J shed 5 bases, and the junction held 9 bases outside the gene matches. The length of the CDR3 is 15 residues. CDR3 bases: TGTGCCAGCAGCTTTATGGAGGGGGCCCCTTATGGCTACACCTTC. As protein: CASSFMEGAPYGYTF.

CDR3 coding DNA: TGTGCCTGGAGTGTACGCGGGGGGCCGTCTCGCCTCACCTTC. It translates to CAWSVRGGPSRLTF. The chain carries TRBV30 and TRBJ1-2; D is perhaps TRBD1 (6 bases). Germline V CDR1 and CDR2: GTSNPN, SVGIG (reference sequence). This CDR3 comprises 14 residues. Trimming shortened V by 0 bases and J by 13 bases, and 21 bases separated the two germline ends.

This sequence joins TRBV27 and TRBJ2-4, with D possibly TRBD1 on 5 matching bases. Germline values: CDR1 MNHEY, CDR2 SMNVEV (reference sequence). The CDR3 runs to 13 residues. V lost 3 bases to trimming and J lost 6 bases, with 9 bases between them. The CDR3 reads CASSFRVGNIQYF. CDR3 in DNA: TGTGCCAGCAGTTTCAGGGTGGGAAACATTCAGTACTTC.

CDR3 protein: CASSLALDRGQETQYF. Written as DNA, the CDR3 is TGCGCCAGCAGCTTGGCGCTGGACAGGGGCCAAGAGACCCAGTACTTC. The J gene is TRBJ2-5, the V gene TRBV5-1; 9 positions match TRBD1. The V segment lost 0 bases and the J segment 1 base; nucleotides outside the gene matches: 4. This CDR3 has 16 amino acids. Germline values: CDR1 SGHRS, CDR2 YFSETQ.

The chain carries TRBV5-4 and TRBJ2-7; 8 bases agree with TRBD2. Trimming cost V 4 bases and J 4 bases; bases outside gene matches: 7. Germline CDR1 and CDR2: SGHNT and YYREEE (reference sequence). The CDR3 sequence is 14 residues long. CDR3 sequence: CASSVLAGIYEQYF. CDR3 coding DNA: TGTGCCAGCAGCGTCCTAGCGGGTATTTACGAGCAGTACTTC.

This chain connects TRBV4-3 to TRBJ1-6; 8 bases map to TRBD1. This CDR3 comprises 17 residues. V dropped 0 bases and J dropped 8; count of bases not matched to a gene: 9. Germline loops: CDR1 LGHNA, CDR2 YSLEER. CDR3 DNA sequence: TGCGCCAGCAGCCAAGACGCAGGGGGCGCGTCGCATTCACCCCTCCACTTT. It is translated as CASSQDAGGASHSPLHF.

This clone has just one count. In DNA, the CDR3 is TGTGCCTGGAGTCTCCCGGGGTGGACAGGAAGATCTAATGAAAAACTGTTTTTT. Translated: CAWSLPGWTGRSNEKLFF. This rearrangement joins TRBV30 to TRBJ1-4, with TRBD1 matching over 7 bases. V shed 2 bases, J shed 3 bases, and the junction held 15 bases outside the gene matches. The germline V gene has CDR1 GTSNPN and CDR2 SVGIG (reference sequence). The CDR3 spans 18 residues. Drawing the rest from reference TRBV30 and TRBJ1-4, the complete variable domain is SQTIHQWPATLVQPVGSPLSLECTVEGTSNPNLYWYRQAAGRGLQLLFYSVGIGQISSEVPQNLSASRPQDRQFILSSKKLLLSDSGFYLCAWSLPGWTGRSNEKLFFGSGTQLSVL.

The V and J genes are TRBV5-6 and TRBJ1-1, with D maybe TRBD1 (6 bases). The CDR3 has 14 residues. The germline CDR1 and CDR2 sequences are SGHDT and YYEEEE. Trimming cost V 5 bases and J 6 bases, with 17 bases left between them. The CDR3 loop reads CASRPYGGAPEAFF. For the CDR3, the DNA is TGTGCCAGCAGACCTTACGGGGGGGCCCCTGAAGCTTTCTTT.

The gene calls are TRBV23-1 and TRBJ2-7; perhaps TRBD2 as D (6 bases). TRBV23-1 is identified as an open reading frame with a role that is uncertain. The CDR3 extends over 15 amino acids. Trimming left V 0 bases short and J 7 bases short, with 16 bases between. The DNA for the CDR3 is TGCGCCAGCAGTCAATCGGCGGGGAATGAGGGTGAGCAGTACTTC. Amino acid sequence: CASSQSAGNEGEQYF.

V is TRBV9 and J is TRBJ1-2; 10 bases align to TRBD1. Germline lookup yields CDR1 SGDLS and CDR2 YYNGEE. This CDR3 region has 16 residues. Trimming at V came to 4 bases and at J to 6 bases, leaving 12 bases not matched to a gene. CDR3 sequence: CASSPNRDRGLNGYTF. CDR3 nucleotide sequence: TGTGCCAGCAGCCCCAACCGGGACAGGGGATTGAATGGCTACACCTTC.

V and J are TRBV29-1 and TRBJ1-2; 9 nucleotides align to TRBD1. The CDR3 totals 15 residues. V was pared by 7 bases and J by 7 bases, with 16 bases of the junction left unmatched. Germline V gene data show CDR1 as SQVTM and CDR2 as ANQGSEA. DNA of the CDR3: TGCAGCGACCCTCAAGGGGGACAGGGAAATGGTGGCTACACCTTC. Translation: CSDPQGGQGNGGYTF.

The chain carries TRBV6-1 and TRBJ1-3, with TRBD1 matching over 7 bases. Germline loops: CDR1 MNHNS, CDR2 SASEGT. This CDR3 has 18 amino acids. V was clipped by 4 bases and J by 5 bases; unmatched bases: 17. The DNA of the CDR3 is TGTGCCAGCAGTGGCGACAGGGTTTACGTGGGGTGGAGAAACACCATATATTTT. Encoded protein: CASSGDRVYVGWRNTIYF.

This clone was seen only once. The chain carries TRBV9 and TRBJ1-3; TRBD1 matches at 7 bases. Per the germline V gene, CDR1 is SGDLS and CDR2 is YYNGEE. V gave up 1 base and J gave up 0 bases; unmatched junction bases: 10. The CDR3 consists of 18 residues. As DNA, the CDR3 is TGTGCCAGCAGCGTAAGGGACAGACCGTACACCTCTGGAAACACCATATATTTT. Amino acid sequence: CASSVRDRPYTSGNTIYF.

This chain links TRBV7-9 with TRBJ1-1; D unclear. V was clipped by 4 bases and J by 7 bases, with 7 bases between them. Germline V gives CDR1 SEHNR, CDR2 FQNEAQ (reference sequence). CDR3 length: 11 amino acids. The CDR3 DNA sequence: TGTGCCAGCAGCTCTCTAAGTGAAGCTTTCTTT. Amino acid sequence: CASSSLSEAFF. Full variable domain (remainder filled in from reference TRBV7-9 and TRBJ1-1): DTGVSQNPRHKITKRGQNVTFRCDPISEHNRLYWYRQTLGQGPEFLTYFQNEAQLEKSRLLSDRFSAERPKGSFSTLEIQRTEQGDSAMYLCASSSLSEAFFGQGTRLTVV.

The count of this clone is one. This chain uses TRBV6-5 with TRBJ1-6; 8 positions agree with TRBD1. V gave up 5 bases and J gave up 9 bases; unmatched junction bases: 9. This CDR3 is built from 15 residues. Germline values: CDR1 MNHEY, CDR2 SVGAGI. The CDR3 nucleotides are TGTGCCAGCAGTCGTACCGGGACAGGAAGTTCACCCCTCCACTTT. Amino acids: CASSRTGTGSSPLHF.

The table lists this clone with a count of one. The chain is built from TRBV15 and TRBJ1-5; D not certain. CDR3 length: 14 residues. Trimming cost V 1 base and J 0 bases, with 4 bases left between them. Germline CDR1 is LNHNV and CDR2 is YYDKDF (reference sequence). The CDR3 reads CATSRAGSNQPQHF. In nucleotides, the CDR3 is TGTGCCACCAGCAGAGCAGGTAGCAATCAGCCCCAGCATTTT.

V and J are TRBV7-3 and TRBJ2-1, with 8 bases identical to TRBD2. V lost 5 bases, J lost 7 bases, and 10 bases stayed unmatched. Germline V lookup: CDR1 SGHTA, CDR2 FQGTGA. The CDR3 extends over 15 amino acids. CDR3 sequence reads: CASSPLAGSGNEQFF. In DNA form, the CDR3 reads TGTGCCAGCAGCCCCTTAGCGGGATCGGGAAATGAGCAGTTCTTC.

The CDR3 region is CASGQGLDGYTF. The CDR3 DNA reads TGTGCCTCGGGACAGGGGCTCGATGGCTACACCTTC. This chain joins TRBV30 and TRBJ1-2; TRBD1 agrees at 10 bases. CDR1 is GTSNPN, CDR2 SVGIG, per germline (reference sequence). CDR3 size: 12 residues. J gave up 6 bases and V 7 bases, and 5 bases lay outside the gene matches.

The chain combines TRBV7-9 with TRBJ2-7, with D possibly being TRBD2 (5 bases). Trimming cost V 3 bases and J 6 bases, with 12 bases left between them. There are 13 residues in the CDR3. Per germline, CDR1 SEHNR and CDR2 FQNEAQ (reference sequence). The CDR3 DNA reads TGTGCCAGCAGCTTCCGGACTTCCCCCGAGCAGTACTTC. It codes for CASSFRTSPEQYF.

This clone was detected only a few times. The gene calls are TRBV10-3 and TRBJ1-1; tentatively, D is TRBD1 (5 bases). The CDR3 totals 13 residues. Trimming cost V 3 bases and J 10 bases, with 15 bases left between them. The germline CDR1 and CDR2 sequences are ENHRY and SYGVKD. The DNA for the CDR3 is TGTGCCATCAGTGATACCGATCAGGGTCGAGCTTTCTTT. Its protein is CAISDTDQGRAFF.

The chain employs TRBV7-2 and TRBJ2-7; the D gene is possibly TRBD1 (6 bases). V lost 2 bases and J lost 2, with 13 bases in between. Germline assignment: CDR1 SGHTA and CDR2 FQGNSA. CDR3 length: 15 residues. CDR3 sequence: CASSLLNRATYEQYF. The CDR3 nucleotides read TGTGCCAGCAGCTTATTAAACAGGGCGACCTACGAGCAGTACTTC.

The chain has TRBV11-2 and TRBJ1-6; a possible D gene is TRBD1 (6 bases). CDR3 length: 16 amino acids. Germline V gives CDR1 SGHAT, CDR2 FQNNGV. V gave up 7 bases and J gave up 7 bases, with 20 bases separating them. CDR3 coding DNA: TGTGCCAGCACCTTCAGCAGGGGTATAGACAATTCACCCCTCCACTTT. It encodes CASTFSRGIDNSPLHF.

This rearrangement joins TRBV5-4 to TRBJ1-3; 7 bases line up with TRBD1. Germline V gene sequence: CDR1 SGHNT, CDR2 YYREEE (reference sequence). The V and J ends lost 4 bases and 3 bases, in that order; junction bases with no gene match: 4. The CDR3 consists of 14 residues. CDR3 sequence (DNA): TGTGCCAGCAGCACAGGGGTATTTGGAAACACCATATATTTT. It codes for CASSTGVFGNTIYF.

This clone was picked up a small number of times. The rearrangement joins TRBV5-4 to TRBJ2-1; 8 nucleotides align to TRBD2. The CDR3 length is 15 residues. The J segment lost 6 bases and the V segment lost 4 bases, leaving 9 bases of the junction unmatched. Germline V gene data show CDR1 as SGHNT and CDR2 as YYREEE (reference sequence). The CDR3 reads CASSPGLAGFNEQFF. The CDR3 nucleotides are TGTGCCAGCAGCCCCGGGCTAGCGGGCTTCAATGAGCAGTTCTTC. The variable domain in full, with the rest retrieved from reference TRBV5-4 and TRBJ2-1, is ETGVTQSPTHLIKTRGQQVTLRCSSQSGHNTVSWYQQALGQGPQFIFQYYREEENGRGNFPPRFSGLQFPNYSSELNVNALELDDSALYLCASSPGLAGFNEQFFGPGTRLTVL.

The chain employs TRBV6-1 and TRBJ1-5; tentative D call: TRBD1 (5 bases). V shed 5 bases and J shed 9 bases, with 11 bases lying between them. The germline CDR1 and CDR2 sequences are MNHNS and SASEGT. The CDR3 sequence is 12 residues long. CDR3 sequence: CASSPGDRPQHF. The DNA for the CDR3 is TGTGCCAGCAGTCCGGGGGATAGGCCCCAGCATTTT.

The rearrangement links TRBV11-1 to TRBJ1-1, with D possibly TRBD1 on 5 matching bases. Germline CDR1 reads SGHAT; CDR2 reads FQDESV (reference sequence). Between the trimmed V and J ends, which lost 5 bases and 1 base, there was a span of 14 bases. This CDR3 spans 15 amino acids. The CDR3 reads CASSPNAGRNTEAFF. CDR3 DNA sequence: TGTGCCAGCAGCCCTAACGCGGGACGGAACACTGAAGCTTTCTTT.

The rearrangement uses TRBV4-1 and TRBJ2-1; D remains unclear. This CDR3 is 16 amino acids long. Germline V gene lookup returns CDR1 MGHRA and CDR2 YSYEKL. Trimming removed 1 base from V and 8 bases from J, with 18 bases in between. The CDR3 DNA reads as TGCGCCAGCAGCCAAGTGGTTCGCGACGAGAGGTATGAGCAGTTCTTC. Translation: CASSQVVRDERYEQFF.